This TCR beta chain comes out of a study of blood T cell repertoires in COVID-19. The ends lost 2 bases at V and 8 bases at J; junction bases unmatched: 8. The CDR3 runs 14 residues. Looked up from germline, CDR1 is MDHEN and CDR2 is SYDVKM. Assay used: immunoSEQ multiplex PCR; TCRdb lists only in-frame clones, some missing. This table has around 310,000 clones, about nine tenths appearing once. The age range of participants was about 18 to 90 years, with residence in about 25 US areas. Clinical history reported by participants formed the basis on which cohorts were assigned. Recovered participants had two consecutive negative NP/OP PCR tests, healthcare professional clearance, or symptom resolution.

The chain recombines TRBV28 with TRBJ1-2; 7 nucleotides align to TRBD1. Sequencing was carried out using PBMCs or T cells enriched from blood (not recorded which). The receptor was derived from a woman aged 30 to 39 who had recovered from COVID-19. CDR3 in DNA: TGTGCCAGCAGTTTAGGGGGACAGACGACGGGCTACACCTTC. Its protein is CASSLGGQTTGYTF.